The rows below give T cell receptor beta chains drawn from one sample of a study of STAT5B mutations in CD4+ large granular lymphocyte leukemia. Clones were sequenced by immunoSEQ multiplex PCR, and TCRdb holds only the in-frame ones, with some missing. This table holds approximately 35,000 clones, 65% to 80% found once. The sample taken for sequencing was CD4+ T cells from blood buffy coats. Receptors originate from a human donor in good health. Both conserved end residues are part of each CDR3. Each record gives: D gene, CDR3 length, V gene, clone size, J gene, CDR3 DNA, CDR3 protein. D genes are given only for firm matches. Some rows mark clone size as missing; the rest say once, few, many or name a class of expanded clone.

-,12,TRBV5-6,-,TRBJ2-1,TGTGCCAGCCGCCAAGGAGGGAATGAGCAGTTCTTC,CASRQGGNEQFF
-,14,TRBV29-1,few,TRBJ2-3,TGCAGCGTTGAGAAAGGAGCGGGCACAGATACGCAGTATTTT,CSVEKGAGTDTQYF
-,15,TRBV7-8,once,TRBJ1-1,TGTGCCAGCAGCCCTGGACAGAGAATGAACACTGAAGCTTTCTTT,CASSPGQRMNTEAFF
TRBD1,12,TRBV19,-,TRBJ1-1,TGTGCCACGGGACAGGAAAACACTGAAGCTTTCTTT,CATGQENTEAFF
-,12,TRBV2,few,TRBJ2-7,TGTGCCAGCATGAAACAGACCTACGAGCAGTACTTC,CASMKQTYEQYF
-,14,TRBV5-5,-,TRBJ1-1,TGTGCCAGCAGCTTTCGGGTTGGGGGCACTGAAGCTTTCTTT,CASSFRVGGTEAFF
-,15,TRBV11-3,-,TRBJ2-1,TGTGCCAGCAGCCACAGGGGGACTAGCTACAATGAGCAGTTCTTC,CASSHRGTSYNEQFF
-,15,TRBV11-3,-,TRBJ2-3,TGTGCCAGCAGCTCCTCAGGGAAGAGCACAGATACGCAGTATTTT,CASSSSGKSTDTQYF
TRBD1,13,TRBV19,once,TRBJ2-5,TGTGCCAGTAGTATAGGACAGGGGGAGACCCAGTACTTC,CASSIGQGETQYF
-,13,TRBV6-5,few,TRBJ1-1,TGTGCCAGCAGTTACCGGGGAAATACTGAAGCTTTCTTT,CASSYRGNTEAFF
-,15,TRBV7-2,-,TRBJ1-1,TGTGCCAGCAGCTTAGCGGCGGGGATGAGGGCTGAAGCTTTCTTT,CASSLAAGMRAEAFF
-,13,TRBV30,few,TRBJ1-2,TGTGCCTGGAGTGTAACGGCAGGGGTTGGCTACACCTTC,CAWSVTAGVGYTF
-,14,TRBV6-1,-,TRBJ2-2,TGTGCCAGCAGTGAATTAAGGGTGGCCGGGGAGCTGTTTTTT,CASSELRVAGELFF
-,11,TRBV7-9,-,TRBJ1-2,TGTGCCAGCAGCTTGCTCTATGGCTACACCTTC,CASSLLYGYTF